These 26 T cell receptor beta chains came from one sample sequenced in a study of T cell changes during pregnancy in multiple sclerosis. The repertoire was sequenced with immunoSEQ multiplex PCR; TCRdb's copy has only in-frame clones and lacks some. The table includes tens of thousands of clones, about 93% detected once. The sample consisted of peripheral blood, taken in the third trimester of pregnancy. Receptors were obtained from a female donor with multiple sclerosis, enrolled in a pregnancy study.

This chain joins TRBV4-1 and TRBJ2-7; the D gene is possibly TRBD1 (6 bases). Germline CDR1 is MGHRA and CDR2 is YSYEKL. The CDR3 covers 14 residues. V lost 2 bases and J 3 bases, leaving 11 bases between the germline ends. Here the CDR3 reads CASSQTGSRYEQYF. The CDR3 coding sequence is TGCGCCAGCAGCCAAACAGGGTCGCGCTACGAGCAGTACTTC.

The chain uses TRBV27 and TRBJ2-5, with 8 bases aligning to TRBD2. The junction had 12 bases not matched to a gene; V was cut back by 8 bases and J by 4 bases. The CDR3 runs 15 residues. CDR1 is MNHEY and CDR2 is SMNVEV in the germline V gene (reference sequence). The DNA of the CDR3 is TGTGCCAGCGGGAGCCCGGGACTAGAAGGAGAGACCCAGTACTTC. It is translated as CASGSPGLEGETQYF.

For the CDR3, the DNA is TGTGCCAGTAGTCCTCCGACAGGGCCCGGCTACACCTTC. Translation: CASSPPTGPGYTF. The chain combines TRBV19 with TRBJ1-2; 7 nucleotides match TRBD1. CDR1 is LNHDA, CDR2 SQIVND, per germline (reference sequence). V gave up 5 bases and J gave up 8 bases; unmatched junction bases: 8. This CDR3 spans 13 amino acids.

The V and J genes are TRBV5-6 and TRBJ1-1; 7 bases map to TRBD1. The CDR3 spans 16 residues. V dropped 2 bases and J dropped 5; count of bases not matched to a gene: 12. The V gene's germline CDR1 is SGHDT and CDR2 YYEEEE. CDR3 nucleotide sequence: TGTGCCAGCAGCTTTACAGGCGCAGGGGGAAGAACTGAAGCTTTCTTT. Its translation is CASSFTGAGGRTEAFF. Full variable domain (missing parts from reference TRBV5-6 and TRBJ1-1): DAGVTQSPTHLIKTRGQQVTLRCSPKSGHDTVSWYQQALGQGPQFIFQYYEEEERQRGNFPDRFSGHQFPNYSSELNVNALLLGDSALYLCASSFTGAGGRTEAFFGQGTRLTVV.

V usage is TRBV4-1 and J usage is TRBJ1-5; D is unresolved. V was cut by 0 bases and J by 4 bases, with 4 bases left in between. The CDR3 has 13 residues. Germline loops: CDR1 MGHRA, CDR2 YSYEKL. This CDR3 reads CASSQDNNQPQHF. In nucleotides, the CDR3 is TGCGCCAGCAGCCAAGATAATAATCAGCCCCAGCATTTT.

The CDR3 protein is CASSQDKQGLGELFF. The CDR3 DNA reads as TGTGCCAGCAGCCAGGATAAACAGGGTCTCGGGGAGCTGTTTTTT. The chain couples TRBV14 to TRBJ2-2, with D tentatively TRBD1 (6 bases). Trimming shortened V by 3 bases and J by 7 bases, and 15 bases separated the two germline ends. CDR3 length: 15 amino acids. The germline CDR1 and CDR2 sequences are SGHDN and FVKESK.

This sequence joins TRBV6-5 and TRBJ2-7; perhaps TRBD2 as D (6 bases). Germline CDR1 and CDR2: MNHEY and SVGAGI. The CDR3 runs to 14 residues. The V and J ends lost 2 bases and 3 bases respectively, with 11 bases between them. In DNA, the CDR3 is TGTGCCAGCAGTTACCTTGGCGGGAACTACGAGCAGTACTTC. Its translation is CASSYLGGNYEQYF.

The sample holds one count of this clone. V gene TRBV6-6 combines with J gene TRBJ1-5, with D possibly matching TRBD1 (6 bases). The CDR3 consists of 13 residues. Per the germline V gene, CDR1 is MNHNY and CDR2 is SVGAGI (reference sequence). The germline V and J ends were trimmed by 8 bases and 6 bases, with 14 bases remaining between them. CDR3 sequence (DNA): TGTGCCAGCGCCGGGGGGCGCGGTCAGCCCCAGCATTTT. Its protein is CASAGGRGQPQHF.

This clone was observed a handful of times. This rearrangement joins TRBV7-9 to TRBJ1-1; possibly TRBD1 for D (6 bases). CDR3 length: 17 amino acids. The germline CDR1 and CDR2 sequences are SEHNR and FQNEAQ (reference sequence). The V and J ends lost 7 bases and 1 base respectively, with 22 bases between them. The CDR3 reads CASTTLGQGKTNTEAFF. For the CDR3, the DNA is TGTGCCAGCACCACGCTGGGGCAGGGGAAAACGAACACTGAAGCTTTCTTT.

CDR3 coding DNA: TGTGCCAGCAGCTTTAGAGGGAGGGGGACAGATACGCAGTATTTT. Residues: CASSFRGRGTDTQYF. The V gene is TRBV7-7, the J gene TRBJ2-3, with TRBD2 as a possible D gene (7 bases). V was shortened by 3 bases and J by 3 bases, with 13 bases between the two germline ends. Germline V gene sequence: CDR1 SSHAT, CDR2 FNYEAQ (reference sequence). The CDR3 is 15 residues long.

V and J are TRBV25-1 and TRBJ2-3, with 9 positions matching TRBD1. Looked up from germline, CDR1 is MGHDK and CDR2 is SYGVNS. V shed 4 bases, J shed 2 bases, and the junction held 7 bases outside the gene matches. CDR3 length: 16 amino acids. DNA for the CDR3: TGTGCCAGCAGTGGGGAGGACAGGGGTGACACAGATACGCAGTATTTT. As protein: CASSGEDRGDTDTQYF.

V and J are TRBV4-1 and TRBJ1-1; D perhaps matches TRBD1 (5 bases). The germline V gene has CDR1 MGHRA and CDR2 YSYEKL. The V end lost 4 bases, the J end lost 3 bases, and 12 bases lay between the germline ends. This CDR3 is 14 amino acids long. CDR3 amino acids: CASSPTGRDTEAFF. The CDR3 DNA sequence: TGCGCCAGCAGCCCAACAGGACGGGACACTGAAGCTTTCTTT.

The chain employs TRBV7-6 and TRBJ2-2; 16 bases align to TRBD2. Per germline, CDR1 SGHVS and CDR2 FNYEAQ. The junction had 5 bases not matched to a gene; V was cut back by 5 bases and J by 5 bases. The CDR3 loop spans 17 amino acids. The CDR3 DNA follows: TGTGCCAGCAGCCCGGGACTAGCGGGAGGGCCGACCGGGGAGCTGTTTTTT. Its translation: CASSPGLAGGPTGELFF.

This clone has a single count. This sequence joins TRBV5-1 and TRBJ2-1; 9 positions agree with TRBD2. The length of the CDR3 is 15 residues. Germline assignment: CDR1 SGHRS and CDR2 YFSETQ. Unmatched junction bases numbered 8, after V lost 3 bases and J lost 7 bases. The CDR3 DNA reads TGCGCCAGCAGCTGGATGGCTAGCGGGACGAATGAGCAGTTCTTC. Translation: CASSWMASGTNEQFF.

The V gene is TRBV9, the J gene TRBJ1-2; the match to TRBD1 covers 9 bases. The CDR3 has 16 residues. J was trimmed by 7 bases and V by 2 bases; bases with no gene match: 12. From germline, CDR1 is SGDLS and CDR2 YYNGEE. For the CDR3, the DNA is TGTGCCAGCAGCGTGCGGCCGGGACAGGGCTTGTCTGGCTACACCTTC. Translation gives CASSVRPGQGLSGYTF.

The chain recombines TRBV4-1 with TRBJ2-5, with D possibly matching TRBD1 (6 bases). Trimming shortened V by 2 bases and J by 0 bases, and 16 bases separated the two germline ends. The CDR3 is 17 amino acids. Germline CDR1 is MGHRA and CDR2 is YSYEKL. DNA for the CDR3: TGCGCCAGCAGCCAATTGGGTCCGGACAGTTACCAAGAGACCCAGTACTTC. Translated, it gives CASSQLGPDSYQETQYF.

This chain links TRBV2 with TRBJ2-7, with unresolved D. V lost 10 bases and J 2 bases, leaving 9 bases between the germline ends. Germline CDR1 SNHLY, CDR2 FYNNEI. The CDR3 has 11 amino acids. Here the CDR3 reads CATSETYEQYF. CDR3 bases: TGTGCCACCAGCGAGACCTACGAGCAGTACTTC.

This chain joins TRBV14 and TRBJ2-7, with TRBD2 matching over 14 bases. The CDR3 sequence is 18 residues long. Germline V CDR1 and CDR2: SGHDN, FVKESK. J lost 5 bases, V lost 3 bases, and 12 bases had no gene match. CDR3 bases: TGTGCCAGCAGCCACGGACTAGCGGGAGGATATAGGCGGAACGAGCAGTACTTC. Translation gives CASSHGLAGGYRRNEQYF.

V gene TRBV2 combines with J gene TRBJ1-2; D possibly corresponds to TRBD1 (5 bases). The CDR3 is 15 amino acids. V was shortened by 7 bases and J by 4 bases, with 19 bases between the two germline ends. Germline V gives CDR1 SNHLY, CDR2 FYNNEI. The CDR3 nucleotides are TGTGCCAGCATGTCTTCAGGGTTAAGCGCCTATGGCTACACCTTC. It translates to CASMSSGLSAYGYTF.

The chain links TRBV9 to TRBJ2-1; no clear D. Germline V gene lookup returns CDR1 SGDLS and CDR2 YYNGEE. This CDR3 spans 12 amino acids. V lost 3 bases and J 7 bases, leaving 8 bases between the germline ends. The chain's CDR3 is CASSGSVNEQFF. DNA for the CDR3: TGTGCCAGCAGCGGGTCGGTAAATGAGCAGTTCTTC.

The chain uses TRBV4-3 and TRBJ2-1; tentative D call: TRBD2 (6 bases). Between the trimmed V and J ends, which lost 4 bases and 6 bases, there was a span of 16 bases. The germline V gene has CDR1 LGHNA and CDR2 YSLEER. This CDR3 region has 15 residues. This CDR3 reads CASSRVGSKLNEQFF. CDR3 bases: TGCGCCAGCAGCCGAGTCGGGAGTAAGCTCAATGAGCAGTTCTTC.

The rearrangement links TRBV12-5 to TRBJ2-7, with 7 positions matching TRBD1. J was trimmed by 1 base and V by 1 base; bases with no gene match: 10. Germline V CDR1 and CDR2: LGHNT, FRNRAP. The CDR3 is made up of 17 amino acids. The CDR3, as DNA: TGTGCTAGTGGTTTGGCCCCTCTAGGGGGCGGGTCCTACGAGCAGTACTTC. Translating it yields CASGLAPLGGGSYEQYF.

The J gene is TRBJ1-5, the V gene TRBV10-3; D is undetermined. Between the trimmed V and J ends, which lost 0 bases and 3 bases, there was a span of 21 bases. The CDR3 loop spans 19 amino acids. CDR1 ENHRY and CDR2 SYGVKD come from the germline V gene. The CDR3 DNA sequence: TGTGCCATCAGTGAGTCGATCTTGAAGGCACGGGGAGACAATCAGCCCCAGCATTTT. It encodes CAISESILKARGDNQPQHF.

The chain uses TRBV11-3 and TRBJ2-7; no definite D call. The V gene lost 4 bases and the J gene lost 6 bases, with 10 bases spanning the gap. CDR3 length: 12 residues. Germline assignment: CDR1 SGHNT and CDR2 YENEEA. The chain's CDR3 is CASSSTPGEQYF. Here the CDR3 DNA reads TGTGCCAGCAGCTCGACCCCGGGCGAGCAGTACTTC. The variable domain in full, with the rest retrieved from reference TRBV11-3 and TRBJ2-7, is EAGVVQSPRYKIIEKKQPVAFWCNPISGHNTLYWYLQNLGQGPELLIRYENEEAVDDSQLPKDRFSAERLKGVDSTLKIQPAELGDSAVYLCASSSTPGEQYFGPGTRLTVT.

The chain is built from TRBV11-2 and TRBJ2-1; possible D gene TRBD2, 6 bases. CDR3 length equals 15 residues. Germline CDR1 reads SGHAT; CDR2 reads FQNNGV. Trimming removed 5 bases at V and 0 bases at J, with 11 bases between. Here the CDR3 DNA reads TGTGCCAGCAGCCCCGGGAGCCCCTCCTACAATGAGCAGTTCTTC. Translation: CASSPGSPSYNEQFF. Based on the CDR3 plus reference TRBV11-2 and TRBJ2-1, the full variable domain is EAGVAQSPRYKIIEKRQSVAFWCNPISGHATLYWYQQILGQGPKLLIQFQNNGVVDDSQLPKDRFSAERLKGVDSTLKIQPAKLEDSAVYLCASSPGSPSYNEQFFGPGTRLTVL.

This clone was detected only once. The J gene is TRBJ2-7, the V gene TRBV19, with 8 bases fitting TRBD1. The CDR3 contains 15 residues. The germline V gene has CDR1 LNHDA and CDR2 SQIVND (reference sequence). V lost 5 bases, J lost 0 bases, and 6 bases stayed unmatched. This CDR3 reads CASSPAGGFSYEQYF. Written as DNA, the CDR3 is TGTGCCAGTAGTCCGGCAGGGGGCTTCTCCTACGAGCAGTACTTC.